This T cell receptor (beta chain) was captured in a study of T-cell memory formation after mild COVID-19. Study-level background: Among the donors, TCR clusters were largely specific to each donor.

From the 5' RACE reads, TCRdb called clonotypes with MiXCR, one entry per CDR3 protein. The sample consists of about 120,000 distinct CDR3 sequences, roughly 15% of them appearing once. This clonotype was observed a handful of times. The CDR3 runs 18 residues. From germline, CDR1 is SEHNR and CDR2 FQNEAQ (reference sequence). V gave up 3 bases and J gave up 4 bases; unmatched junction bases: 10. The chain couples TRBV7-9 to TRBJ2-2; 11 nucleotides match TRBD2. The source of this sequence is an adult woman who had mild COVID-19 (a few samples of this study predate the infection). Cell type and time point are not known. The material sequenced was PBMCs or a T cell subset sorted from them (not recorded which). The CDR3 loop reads CASSFPETSGKFTGELFF. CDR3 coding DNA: TGTGCCAGCAGCTTCCCCGAGACTAGCGGGAAATTCACCGGGGAGCTGTTTTTT. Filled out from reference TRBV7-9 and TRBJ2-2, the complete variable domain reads DTGVSQNPRHKITKRGQNVTFRCDPISEHNRLYWYRQTLGQGPEFLTYFQNEAQLEKSRLLSDRFSAERPKGSFSTLEIQRTEQGDSAMYLCASSFPETSGKFTGELFFGEGSRLTVL.